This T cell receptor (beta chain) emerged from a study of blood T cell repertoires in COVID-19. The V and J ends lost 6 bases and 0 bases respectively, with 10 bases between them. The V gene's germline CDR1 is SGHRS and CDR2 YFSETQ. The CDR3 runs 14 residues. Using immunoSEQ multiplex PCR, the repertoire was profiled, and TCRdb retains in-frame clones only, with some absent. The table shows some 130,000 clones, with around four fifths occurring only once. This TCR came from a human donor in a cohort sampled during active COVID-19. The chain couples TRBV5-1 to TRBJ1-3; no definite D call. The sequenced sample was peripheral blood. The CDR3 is CASTAGSSGNTIYF. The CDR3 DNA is TGCGCCAGCACCGCGGGGTCCTCTGGAAACACCATATATTTT.